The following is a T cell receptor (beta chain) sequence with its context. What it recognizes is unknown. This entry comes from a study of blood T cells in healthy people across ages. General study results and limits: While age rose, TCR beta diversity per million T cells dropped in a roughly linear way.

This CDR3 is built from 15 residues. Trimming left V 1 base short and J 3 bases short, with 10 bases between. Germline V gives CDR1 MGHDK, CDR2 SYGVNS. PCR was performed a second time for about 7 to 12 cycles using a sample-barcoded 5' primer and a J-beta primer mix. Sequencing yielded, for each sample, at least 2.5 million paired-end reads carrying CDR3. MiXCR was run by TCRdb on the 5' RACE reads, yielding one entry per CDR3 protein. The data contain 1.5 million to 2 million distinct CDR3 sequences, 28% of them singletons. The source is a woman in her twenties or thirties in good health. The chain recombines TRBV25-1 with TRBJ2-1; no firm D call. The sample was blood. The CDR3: CASSESRTDYNEQFF. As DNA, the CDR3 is TGTGCCAGCAGTGAATCAAGGACGGACTACAATGAGCAGTTCTTC.